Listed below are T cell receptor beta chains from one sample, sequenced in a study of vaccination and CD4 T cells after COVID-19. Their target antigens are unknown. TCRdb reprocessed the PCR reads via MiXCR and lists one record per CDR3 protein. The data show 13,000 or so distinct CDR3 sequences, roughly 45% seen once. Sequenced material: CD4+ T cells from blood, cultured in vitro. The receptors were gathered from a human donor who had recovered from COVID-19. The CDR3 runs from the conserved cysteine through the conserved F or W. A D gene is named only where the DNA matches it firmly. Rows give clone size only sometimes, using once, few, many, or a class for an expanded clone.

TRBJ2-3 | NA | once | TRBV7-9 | CASSFRDFTDTQYF | TGTGCCAGCAGCTTCAGGGATTTCACAGATACGCAGTATTTT
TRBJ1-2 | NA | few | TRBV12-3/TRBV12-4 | CASSLESGRDGYTF | TGTGCCAGCAGTTTAGAGTCAGGGAGGGATGGCTACACCTTC
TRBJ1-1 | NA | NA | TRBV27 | CASQQAMHTEAFF | TGTGCCAGCCAGCAGGCGATGCACACTGAAGCTTTCTTT
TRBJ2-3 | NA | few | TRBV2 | CASSVGHPGSDTQYF | TGTGCCAGCAGTGTGGGCCACCCGGGGTCAGATACGCAGTATTTT
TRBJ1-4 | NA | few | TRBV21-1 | CASSKVWDRGYNEKLFF | TGTGCCAGCAGCAAGGTCTGGGACAGGGGGTATAATGAAAAACTGTTTTTT
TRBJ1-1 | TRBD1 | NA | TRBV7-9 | CASSPSGTGLKIEAFF | TGTGCCAGCAGCCCATCCGGGACAGGACTGAAGATAGAAGCTTTCTTT
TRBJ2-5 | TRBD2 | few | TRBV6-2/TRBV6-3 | CASSYVLAGGYQETQYF | TGTGCCAGCAGTTACGTTCTAGCGGGGGGGTACCAAGAGACCCAGTACTTC
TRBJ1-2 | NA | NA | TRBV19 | CASSINTGARYGYTF | TGTGCCAGTAGTATAAATACAGGAGCCCGCTATGGCTACACCTTC
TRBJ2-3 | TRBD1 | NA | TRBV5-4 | CASSFDPRDRDTDTQYF | TGTGCCAGCAGCTTCGACCCCCGGGACAGGGACACAGATACGCAGTATTTT
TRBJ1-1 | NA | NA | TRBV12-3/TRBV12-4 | CASSLALKGLNTEAFF | TGTGCCAGCAGTTTAGCGCTAAAGGGCCTGAACACTGAAGCTTTCTTT
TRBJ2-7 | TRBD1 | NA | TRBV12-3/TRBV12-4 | CASSFRQGVPYEQYF | TGTGCCAGCAGTTTTAGACAGGGGGTCCCCTACGAGCAGTACTTC
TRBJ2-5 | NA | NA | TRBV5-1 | CASSFLGASQETQYF | TGCGCCAGCAGCTTCTTAGGGGCCTCCCAAGAGACCCAGTACTTC
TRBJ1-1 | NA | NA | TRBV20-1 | CSAPLGKNTEAFF | TGCAGTGCCCCTTTGGGAAAGAACACTGAAGCTTTCTTT
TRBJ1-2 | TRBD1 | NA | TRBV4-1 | CASSQIGTGPHGYTF | TGCGCCAGCAGCCAGATTGGGACAGGGCCGCATGGCTACACCTTC
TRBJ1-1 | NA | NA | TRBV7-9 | CASSFGSEAFF | TGTGCCAGCAGCTTTGGTAGCGAAGCTTTCTTT
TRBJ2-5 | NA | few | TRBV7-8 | CASSSGNSQGETQYF | TGTGCCAGCAGTTCGGGCAACTCACAGGGAGAGACCCAGTACTTC
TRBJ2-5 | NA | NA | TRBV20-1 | CSASRVGGETQYF | TGCAGTGCTAGCAGAGTAGGGGGGGAGACCCAGTACTTC
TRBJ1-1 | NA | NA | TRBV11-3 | CASSLLKEGRAFF | TGTGCCAGCAGCTTATTGAAGGAGGGTAGAGCTTTCTTT
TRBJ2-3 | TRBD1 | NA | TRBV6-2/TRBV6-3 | CASSNDREVSDTQYF | TGTGCCAGCAGTAATGACAGGGAAGTCTCCGATACGCAGTATTTT
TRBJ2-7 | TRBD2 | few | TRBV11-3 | CASSRGGYEQYF | TGTGCCAGCAGTCGGGGAGGGTACGAGCAGTACTTC
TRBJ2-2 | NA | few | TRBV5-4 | CASSHLKAGPNTGELFF | TGTGCCAGCAGTCACCTAAAGGCAGGGCCGAACACCGGGGAGCTGTTTTTT
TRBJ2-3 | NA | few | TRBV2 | CASSEIGLGADTQYF | TGTGCCAGCAGTGAAATTGGGCTGGGAGCAGATACGCAGTATTTT
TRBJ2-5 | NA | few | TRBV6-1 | CASTGQRETQYF | TGTGCCAGCACTGGACAGAGAGAGACCCAGTACTTC
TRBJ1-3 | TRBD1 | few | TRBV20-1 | CSARDRGTGTNTIYF | TGCAGTGCTAGAGATCGTGGGACAGGGACGAACACCATATATTTT
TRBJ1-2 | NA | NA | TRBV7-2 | CASSLAVSGGNYGYTF | TGTGCCAGCAGCTTAGCCGTGTCGGGCGGTAACTATGGCTACACCTTC
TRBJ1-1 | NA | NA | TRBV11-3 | CASRPGEKNTEAFF | TGTGCCAGCAGACCAGGAGAGAAGAACACTGAAGCTTTCTTT
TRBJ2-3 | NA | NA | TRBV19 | CAGSWESSTDTQYF | TGTGCCGGTAGTTGGGAATCTAGCACAGATACGCAGTATTTT
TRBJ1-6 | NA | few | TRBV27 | CASSLSAIGNSPLHF | TGTGCCAGCAGTTTATCGGCTATTGGGAATTCACCCCTCCACTTT
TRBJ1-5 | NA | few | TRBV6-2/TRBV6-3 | CASSYAQFSNQPQHF | TGTGCCAGCAGTTACGCTCAGTTTAGCAATCAGCCCCAGCATTTT
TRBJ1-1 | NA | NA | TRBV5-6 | CASSSYQVTEAFF | TGTGCCAGCAGCTCTTACCAGGTAACCGAGGCTTTCTTT
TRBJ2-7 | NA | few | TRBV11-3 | CASSRGAYEQYF | TGTGCCAGCAGCCGTGGAGCGTACGAGCAGTACTTC
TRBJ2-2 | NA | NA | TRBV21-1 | CASSHPGYGELFF | TGTGCCAGCAGCCATCCTGGGTACGGGGAGCTGTTTTTT
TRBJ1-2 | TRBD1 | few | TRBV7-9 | CASSSRGGDYTF | TGTGCCAGCAGCTCCAGGGGGGGTGACTACACCTTC
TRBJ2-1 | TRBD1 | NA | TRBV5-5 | CASSFGTGEGLYNEQFF | TGTGCCAGCAGCTTTGGGACAGGGGAAGGGCTATACAATGAGCAGTTCTTC
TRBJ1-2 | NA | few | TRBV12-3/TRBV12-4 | CASSLPSGGYTF | TGTGCCAGCAGTTTGCCCAGTGGGGGCTACACCTTC
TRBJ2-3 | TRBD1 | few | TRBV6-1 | CASSRTGTDVDTQYF | TGTGCCAGCAGTCGAACCGGGACAGACGTAGATACGCAGTATTTT
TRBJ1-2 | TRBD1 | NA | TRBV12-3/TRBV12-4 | CASSQTGVGYTF | TGTGCCAGCAGTCAGACAGGGGTTGGCTACACCTTC
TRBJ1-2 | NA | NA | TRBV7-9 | CASSQARRINYGYTF | TGTGCCAGCAGCCAGGCACGGAGGATTAACTATGGCTACACCTTC
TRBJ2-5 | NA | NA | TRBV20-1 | CSAREGARLDETQYF | TGCAGTGCTAGAGAAGGTGCCCGGCTAGACGAGACCCAGTACTTC